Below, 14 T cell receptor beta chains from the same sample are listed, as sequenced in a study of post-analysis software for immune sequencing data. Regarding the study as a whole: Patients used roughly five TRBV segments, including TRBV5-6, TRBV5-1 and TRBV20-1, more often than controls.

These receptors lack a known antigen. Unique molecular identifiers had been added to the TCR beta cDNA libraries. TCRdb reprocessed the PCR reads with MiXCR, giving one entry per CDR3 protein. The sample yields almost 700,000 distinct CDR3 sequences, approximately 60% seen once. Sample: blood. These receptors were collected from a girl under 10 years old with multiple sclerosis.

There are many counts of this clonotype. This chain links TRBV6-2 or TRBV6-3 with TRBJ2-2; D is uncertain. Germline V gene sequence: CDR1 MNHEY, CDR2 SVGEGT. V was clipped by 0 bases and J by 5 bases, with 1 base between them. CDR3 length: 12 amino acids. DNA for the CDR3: TGTGCCAGCAGTTACTCGACCGGGGAGCTGTTTTTT. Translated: CASSYSTGELFF.

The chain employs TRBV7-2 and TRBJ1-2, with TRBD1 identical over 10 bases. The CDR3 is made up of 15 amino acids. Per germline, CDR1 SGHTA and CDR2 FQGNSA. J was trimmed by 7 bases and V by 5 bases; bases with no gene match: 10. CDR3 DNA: TGTGCCAGCAGCGCCGACAGGGGGCGTATGACTGGCTACACCTTC. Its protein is CASSADRGRMTGYTF.

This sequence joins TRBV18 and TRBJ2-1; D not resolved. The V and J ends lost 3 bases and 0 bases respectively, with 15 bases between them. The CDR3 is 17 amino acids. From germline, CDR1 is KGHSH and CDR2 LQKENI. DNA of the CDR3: TGTGCCAGCTCACCTCCTAATCTTCACACCTCCTACAATGAGCAGTTCTTC. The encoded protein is CASSPPNLHTSYNEQFF. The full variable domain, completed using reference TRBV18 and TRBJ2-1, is NAGVMQNPRHLVRRRGQEARLRCSPMKGHSHVYWYRQLPEEGLKFMVYLQKENIIDESGMPKERFSAEFPKEGPSILRIQQVVRGDSAAYFCASSPPNLHTSYNEQFFGPGTRLTVL.

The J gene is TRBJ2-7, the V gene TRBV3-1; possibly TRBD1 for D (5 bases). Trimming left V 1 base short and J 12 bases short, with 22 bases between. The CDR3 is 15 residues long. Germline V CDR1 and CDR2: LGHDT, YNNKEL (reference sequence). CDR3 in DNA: TGTGCCAGCAGCCAAGTGGTGGGGCGACGGAATATTCGGTACTTC. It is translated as CASSQVVGRRNIRYF.

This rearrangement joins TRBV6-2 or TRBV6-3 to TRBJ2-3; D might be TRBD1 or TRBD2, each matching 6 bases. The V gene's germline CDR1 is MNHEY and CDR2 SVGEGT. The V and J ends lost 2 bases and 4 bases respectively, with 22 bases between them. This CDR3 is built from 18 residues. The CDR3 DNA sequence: TGTGCCAGCAGTTACGAGGTTCAGGGGCTGGGAGGAGCAGATACGCAGTATTTT. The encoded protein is CASSYEVQGLGGADTQYF.

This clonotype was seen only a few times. The CDR3 region has the DNA TGTGCCAGCAGTTACTCGGGGGACTATGGCTACACCTTC. Protein sequence: CASSYSGDYGYTF. The J gene is TRBJ1-2, the V gene TRBV6-5; perhaps TRBD1 as D (5 bases). V lost 0 bases, J lost 3 bases, and 5 bases lay in between. There are 13 residues in the CDR3. Germline V gene sequence: CDR1 MNHEY, CDR2 SVGAGI.

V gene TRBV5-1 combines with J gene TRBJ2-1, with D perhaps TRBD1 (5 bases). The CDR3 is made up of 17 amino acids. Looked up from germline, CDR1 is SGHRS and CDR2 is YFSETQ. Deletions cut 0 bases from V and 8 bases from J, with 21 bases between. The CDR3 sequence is CASSLARDRARVDEQFF. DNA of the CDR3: TGCGCCAGCAGCTTGGCCAGAGACAGAGCCCGAGTCGATGAGCAGTTCTTC.

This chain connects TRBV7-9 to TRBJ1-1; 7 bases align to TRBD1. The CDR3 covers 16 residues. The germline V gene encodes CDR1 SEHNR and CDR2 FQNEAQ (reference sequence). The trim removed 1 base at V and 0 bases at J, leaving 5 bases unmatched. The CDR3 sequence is CASSLGTGYMNTEAFF. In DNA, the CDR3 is TGTGCCAGCAGCTTAGGGACAGGCTATATGAACACTGAAGCTTTCTTT. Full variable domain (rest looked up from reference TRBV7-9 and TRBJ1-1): DTGVSQNPRHKITKRGQNVTFRCDPISEHNRLYWYRQTLGQGPEFLTYFQNEAQLEKSRLLSDRFSAERPKGSFSTLEIQRTEQGDSAMYLCASSLGTGYMNTEAFFGQGTRLTVV.

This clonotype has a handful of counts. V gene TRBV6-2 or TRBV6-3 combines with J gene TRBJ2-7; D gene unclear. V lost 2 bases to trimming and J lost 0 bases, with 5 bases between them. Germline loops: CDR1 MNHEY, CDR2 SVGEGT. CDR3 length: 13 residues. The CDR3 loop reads CASSYGPSYEQYF. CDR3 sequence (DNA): TGTGCCAGCAGTTACGGGCCCTCCTACGAGCAGTACTTC.

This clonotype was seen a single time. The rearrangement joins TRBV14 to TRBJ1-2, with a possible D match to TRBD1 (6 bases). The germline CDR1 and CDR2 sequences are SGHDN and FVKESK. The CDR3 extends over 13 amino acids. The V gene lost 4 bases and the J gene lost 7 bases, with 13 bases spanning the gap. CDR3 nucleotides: TGTGCCAGCAGCCCCCGGGGGGCGACTGGCTACACCTTC. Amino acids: CASSPRGATGYTF.

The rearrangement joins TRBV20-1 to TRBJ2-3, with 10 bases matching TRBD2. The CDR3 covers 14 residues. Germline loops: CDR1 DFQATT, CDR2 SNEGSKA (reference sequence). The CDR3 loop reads CSAHLAGVSDTQYF. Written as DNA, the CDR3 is TGCAGCGCGCATCTAGCGGGGGTGTCAGATACGCAGTATTTT.

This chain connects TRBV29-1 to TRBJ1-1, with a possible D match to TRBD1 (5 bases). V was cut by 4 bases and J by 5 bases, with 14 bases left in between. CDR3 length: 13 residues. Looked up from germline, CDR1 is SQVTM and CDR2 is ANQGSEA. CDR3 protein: CSVAGLGRTEAFF. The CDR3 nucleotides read TGCAGCGTTGCAGGGCTTGGGAGAACTGAAGCTTTCTTT.

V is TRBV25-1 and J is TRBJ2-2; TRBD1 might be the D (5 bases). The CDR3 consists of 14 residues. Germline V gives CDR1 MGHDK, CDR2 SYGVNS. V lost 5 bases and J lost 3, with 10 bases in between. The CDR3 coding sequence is TGTGCCAGCAGTCGGTTAGGGGACACCGGGGAGCTGTTTTTT. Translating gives CASSRLGDTGELFF.

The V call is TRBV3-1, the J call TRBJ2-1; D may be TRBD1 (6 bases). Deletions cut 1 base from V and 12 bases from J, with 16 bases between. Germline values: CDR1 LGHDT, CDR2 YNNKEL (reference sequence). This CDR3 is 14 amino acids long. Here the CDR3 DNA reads TGTGCCAGCAGCCAAGGGCTCTTGGGGGCCGCGCAGTTCTTC. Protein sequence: CASSQGLLGAAQFF.